This entry lists 14 T cell receptor beta chains sequenced from one sample in a study of T cell repertoires in ileal Crohn's disease. Time point in this sample: neoterminal ileum biopsy at postoperative endoscopy, about 6 months after surgery. Here immunoSEQ multiplex PCR was the method, and the copy in TCRdb shows in-frame clones only, minus some. The data show tens of thousands of clones, 70% to 90% seen once. Sample: ileal tissue. The receptor set was obtained from an adult with Crohn's disease.

The chain links TRBV4-3 to TRBJ2-7; D gene uncertain. CDR1 and CDR2 from the germline V gene are LGHNA and YSLEER. The CDR3 is made up of 15 amino acids. The V gene lost 1 base and the J gene lost 0 bases, with 10 bases spanning the gap. CDR3 sequence: CASSQGLRNSYEQYF. The CDR3 DNA follows: TGCGCCAGCAGCCAAGGGCTCAGAAACTCCTACGAGCAGTACTTC.

V is TRBV19 and J is TRBJ1-5; D is unresolved. The germline V gene has CDR1 LNHDA and CDR2 SQIVND (reference sequence). V lost 3 bases and J 2 bases, leaving 8 bases between the germline ends. CDR3 size: 14 residues. The CDR3 is CASSISLGNQPQHF. The CDR3 DNA reads as TGTGCCAGTAGTATCTCTCTAGGCAATCAGCCCCAGCATTTT. Filled out from reference TRBV19 and TRBJ1-5, the complete variable domain reads DGGITQSPKYLFRKEGQNVTLSCEQNLNHDAMYWYRQDPGQGLRLIYYSQIVNDFQKGDIAEGYSVSREKKESFPLTVTSAQKNPTAFYLCASSISLGNQPQHFGDGTRLSIL.

About this clone itself: Other DNA sequences within the sample encode an identical CDR3. The V and J genes are TRBV18 and TRBJ2-1, with D hard to call. Deletions cut 3 bases from V and 3 bases from J, with 15 bases between. This CDR3 has 16 residues. The germline V gene encodes CDR1 KGHSH and CDR2 LQKENI. CDR3 bases: TGTGCCAGCTCACCCCCAAGCCGCGGAAACTACAATGAGCAGTTCTTC. Translated, it gives CASSPPSRGNYNEQFF.

The CDR3 bases are TGTGCCAGCAGCTTAGGGGCCAGCCGCACAGATACGCAGTATTTT. This encodes CASSLGASRTDTQYF. The V gene is TRBV11-2, the J gene TRBJ2-3; no firm D call. Trimming left V 1 base short and J 1 base short, with 9 bases between. The CDR3 is made up of 15 amino acids. Germline loops: CDR1 SGHAT, CDR2 FQNNGV. The full variable domain, rest sourced from reference TRBV11-2 and TRBJ2-3, is EAGVAQSPRYKIIEKRQSVAFWCNPISGHATLYWYQQILGQGPKLLIQFQNNGVVDDSQLPKDRFSAERLKGVDSTLKIQPAKLEDSAVYLCASSLGASRTDTQYFGPGTRLTVL.

This chain joins TRBV10-2 and TRBJ1-6, with D tentatively TRBD1 (5 bases). V lost 11 bases and J lost 9, with 17 bases in between. This CDR3 has 13 residues. Germline loops: CDR1 WSHSY, CDR2 SAAADI. The CDR3 reads CAARGTAGSPLHF. CDR3 coding DNA: TGCGCCGCACGGGGGACCGCCGGTTCACCCCTCCACTTT.

The rearrangement uses TRBV5-4 and TRBJ1-1; 12 bases map to TRBD1. Germline CDR1 SGHNT, CDR2 YYREEE (reference sequence). Losses at the gene ends were 3 bases for V and 5 bases for J; bases not matched to a gene: 11. CDR3 length: 17 amino acids. Written as DNA, the CDR3 is TGTGCCAGCAGCTCGGGTCGGGACAGGGGGCTTGGGACTGAAGCTTTCTTT. It encodes CASSSGRDRGLGTEAFF.

On this clone itself: One junction end does not reproduce the germline sequence, and a read error may be involved. V is TRBV6-1 and J is TRBJ2-7; 7 bases are shared with TRBD1. The CDR3 runs 13 residues. Germline lookup yields CDR1 MNHNS and CDR2 SASEGT. The CDR3 reads CASSEVTGSEQYF. The CDR3 bases are TGTGCCAGCAGCGAAGTGACAGGGAGCGAGCAGTACTTC.

The rearrangement links TRBV4-1 to TRBJ1-6; no reliable D call. This CDR3 contains 14 residues. V lost 0 bases to trimming and J lost 8 bases, with 8 bases between them. Germline V gene data show CDR1 as MGHRA and CDR2 as YSYEKL. CDR3 amino acids: CASSQDLAYSPLHF. The CDR3 DNA follows: TGCGCCAGCAGCCAAGATCTTGCGTATTCACCCCTCCACTTT.

The CDR3 region has the DNA TGTGCCAGCAGCTTAAGGGAGGGTAACAATGAGCAGTTCTTC. Amino acids: CASSLREGNNEQFF. This chain uses TRBV7-6 with TRBJ2-1, with 7 bases lining up with TRBD2. Germline V lookup: CDR1 SGHVS, CDR2 FNYEAQ. The CDR3 totals 14 residues. J lost 5 bases, V lost 2 bases, and 3 bases had no gene match.

The chain couples TRBV18 to TRBJ1-5, with TRBD1 matching 7 bases. Germline CDR1 is KGHSH and CDR2 is LQKENI. The V and J ends lost 3 bases and 2 bases, in that order; junction bases with no gene match: 10. The CDR3 spans 17 residues. The CDR3 sequence is CASSPTLDRVGNQPQHF. The CDR3 DNA sequence: TGTGCCAGCTCACCTACGCTAGACAGGGTTGGCAATCAGCCCCAGCATTTT.

Notes on this clone: Relative to the germline gene, one junction end is altered; a read error may explain this. The chain joins TRBV7-7 to TRBJ2-3; 7 bases are shared with TRBD1. This CDR3 is built from 13 residues. Per the germline V gene, CDR1 is SSHAT and CDR2 is FNYEAQ (reference sequence). The CDR3 loop is CASSSMTGDTQYF. CDR3 bases: TGTGCTAGCAGCTCCATGACAGGGGATACGCAGTATTTT.

The genes are TRBV5-6 and TRBJ1-3; no firm D call. With 6 bases removed from V and 2 bases from J, the gap between germline ends came to 9 bases. The CDR3 runs to 13 residues. Germline lookup yields CDR1 SGHDT and CDR2 YYEEEE. CDR3 sequence reads: CASNSLAGNTIYF. DNA of the CDR3: TGTGCCAGCAATAGCCTGGCTGGAAACACCATATATTTT.

This chain uses TRBV5-1 with TRBJ1-1, with a possible D match to TRBD1 (6 bases). Germline V gives CDR1 SGHRS, CDR2 YFSETQ. This CDR3 is 15 amino acids long. Trimming took 2 bases from V and 1 from J, leaving 12 bases between them. For the CDR3, the DNA is TGCGCCAGCAGCTTAGGGGGTGAGGGGAACACTGAAGCTTTCTTT. This translates into CASSLGGEGNTEAFF.

The chain is built from TRBV5-1 and TRBJ1-6; 11 bases align to TRBD1. CDR1 and CDR2 from the germline V gene are SGHRS and YFSETQ. The CDR3 extends over 15 amino acids. Unmatched junction bases numbered 2, after V lost 2 bases and J lost 7 bases. CDR3 residues: CASSLGTGGNSPLHF. The CDR3 bases are TGCGCCAGCAGCTTAGGGACAGGGGGGAATTCACCCCTCCACTTT.